This T cell receptor (beta chain) comes out of a study of T cell responses to AZD1222 COVID-19 vaccine. Second-dose timings of about 4 or about 12 weeks were pooled. The repertoire was sequenced with immunoSEQ multiplex PCR; TCRdb's copy has only in-frame clones and lacks some. The table shows around 160,000 clones, with 92% occurring only once. This TCR was recovered from an adult who received the AZD1222 COVID-19 vaccine. The input for sequencing was peripheral blood, taken 28 days after the second AZD1222 dose.

CDR3 residues: CAWHPQGQNQPQHF. The CDR3 bases are TGTGCCTGGCACCCCCAAGGCCAAAATCAGCCCCAGCATTTT. The chain couples TRBV30 to TRBJ1-5; D is unresolved. CDR3 length equals 14 residues. Germline lookup yields CDR1 GTSNPN and CDR2 SVGIG (reference sequence). The V end lost 5 bases, the J end lost 4 bases, and 15 bases lay between the germline ends.